A single sample gave rise to the 4 T cell receptor beta chains below, sequenced in a study of shared clonotypes between healthy human individuals. The data were produced by immunoSEQ multiplex PCR, yet TCRdb's version contains in-frame clones alone and is incomplete. The sample has millions of clones; approximately 94% are singletons. Sequencing was done on a sample of naive CD4+ T cells sorted from blood. Subset here: CD45RA+ positively selected. Receptors originate from a man between 18 and 35 years old in good health.

This chain uses TRBV10-3 with TRBJ2-3, with 8 bases fitting TRBD1. This CDR3 region has 15 residues. V shed 2 bases and J 0 bases; nucleotides not matched to a gene: 1. Germline CDR1 reads ENHRY; CDR2 reads SYGVKD. CDR3 region: CAISEDRGSTDTQYF. The CDR3 DNA reads TGTGCCATCAGTGAGGACAGGGGCAGCACAGATACGCAGTATTTT.

The chain is built from TRBV2 and TRBJ1-5, with TRBD1 matching 11 bases. The CDR3 covers 15 residues. Unmatched junction bases numbered 8, after V lost 6 bases and J lost 7 bases. Germline CDR1 is SNHLY and CDR2 is FYNNEI. CDR3 region: CASSPGTGGSQPQHF. The CDR3 bases are TGTGCCAGCAGCCCCGGGACAGGGGGGTCCCAGCCCCAGCATTTT.

This rearrangement joins TRBV19 to TRBJ2-3; the D is unclear. CDR3 length: 14 amino acids. V was clipped by 3 bases and J by 2 bases, with 9 bases between them. Germline V CDR1 and CDR2: LNHDA, SQIVND (reference sequence). The CDR3 coding sequence is TGTGCCAGTAGTATTCAATGGTCCACAGATACGCAGTATTTT. Translation: CASSIQWSTDTQYF.

The chain uses TRBV10-3 and TRBJ2-1; D gene unclear. V shed 2 bases and J shed 5 bases, with 13 bases lying between them. There are 15 residues in the CDR3. CDR1 and CDR2 (germline): ENHRY, SYGVKD. CDR3 DNA sequence: TGTGCCATCAGTGAGGGGATTGTTGTTGACAATGAGCAGTTCTTC. This codes for CAISEGIVVDNEQFF.